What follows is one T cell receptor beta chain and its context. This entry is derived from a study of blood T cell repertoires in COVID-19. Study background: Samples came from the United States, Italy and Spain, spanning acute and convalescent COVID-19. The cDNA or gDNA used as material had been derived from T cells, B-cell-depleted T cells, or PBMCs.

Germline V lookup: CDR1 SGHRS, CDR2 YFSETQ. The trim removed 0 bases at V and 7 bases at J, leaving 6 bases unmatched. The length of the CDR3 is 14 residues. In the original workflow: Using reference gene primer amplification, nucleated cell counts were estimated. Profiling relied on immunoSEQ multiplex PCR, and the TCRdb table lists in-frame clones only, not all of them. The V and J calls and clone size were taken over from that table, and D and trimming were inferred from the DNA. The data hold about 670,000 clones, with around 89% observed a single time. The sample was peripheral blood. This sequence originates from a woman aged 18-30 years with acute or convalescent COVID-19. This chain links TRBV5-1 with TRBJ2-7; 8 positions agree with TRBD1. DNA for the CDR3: TGCGCCAGCAGCTTGGAGGACAGGGCGGGGGAGCAGTACTTC. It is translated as CASSLEDRAGEQYF.